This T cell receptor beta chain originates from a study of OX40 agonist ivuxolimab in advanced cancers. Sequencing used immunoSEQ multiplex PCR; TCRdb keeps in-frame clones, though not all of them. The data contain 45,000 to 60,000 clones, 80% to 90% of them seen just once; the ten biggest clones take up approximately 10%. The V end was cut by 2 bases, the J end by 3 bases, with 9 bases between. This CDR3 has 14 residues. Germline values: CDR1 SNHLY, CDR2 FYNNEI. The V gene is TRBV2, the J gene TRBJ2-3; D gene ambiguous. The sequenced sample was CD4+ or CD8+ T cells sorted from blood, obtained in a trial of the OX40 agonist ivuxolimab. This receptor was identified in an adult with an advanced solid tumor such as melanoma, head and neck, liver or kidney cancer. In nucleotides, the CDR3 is TGTGCCAGCAGTGAAAGGGTATTAACAGATACGCAGTATTTT. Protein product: CASSERVLTDTQYF.